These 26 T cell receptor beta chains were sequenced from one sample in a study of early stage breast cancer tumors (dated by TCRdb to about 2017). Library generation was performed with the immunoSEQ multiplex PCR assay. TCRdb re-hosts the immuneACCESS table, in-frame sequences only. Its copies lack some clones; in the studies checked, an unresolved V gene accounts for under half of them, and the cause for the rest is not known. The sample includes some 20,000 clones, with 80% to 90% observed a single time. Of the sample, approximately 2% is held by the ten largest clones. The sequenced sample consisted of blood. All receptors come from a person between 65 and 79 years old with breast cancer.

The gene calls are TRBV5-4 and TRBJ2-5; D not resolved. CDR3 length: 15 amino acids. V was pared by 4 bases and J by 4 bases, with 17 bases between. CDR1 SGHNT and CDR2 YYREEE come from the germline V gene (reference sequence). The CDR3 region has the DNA TGTGCCAGCAGCCCCAAAACGGCCGGGTTAGAGACCCAGTACTTC. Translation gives CASSPKTAGLETQYF.

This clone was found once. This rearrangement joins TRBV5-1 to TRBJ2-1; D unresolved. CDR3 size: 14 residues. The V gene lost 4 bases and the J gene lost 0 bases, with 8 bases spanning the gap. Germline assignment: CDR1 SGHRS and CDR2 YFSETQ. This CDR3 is CASSVESSYNEQFF. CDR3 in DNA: TGCGCCAGCAGCGTGGAGAGCTCCTACAATGAGCAGTTCTTC.

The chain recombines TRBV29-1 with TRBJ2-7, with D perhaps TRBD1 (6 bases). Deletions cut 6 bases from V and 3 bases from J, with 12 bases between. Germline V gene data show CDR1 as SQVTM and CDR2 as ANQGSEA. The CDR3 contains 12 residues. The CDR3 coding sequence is TGCAGCGTCGCGGAGGACAGCTACGAGCAGTACTTC. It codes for CSVAEDSYEQYF.

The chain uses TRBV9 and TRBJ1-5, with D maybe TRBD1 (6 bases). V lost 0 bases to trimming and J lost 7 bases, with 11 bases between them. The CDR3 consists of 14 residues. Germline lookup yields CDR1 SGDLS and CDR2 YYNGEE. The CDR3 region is CASSVGEGGQPQHF. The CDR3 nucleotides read TGTGCCAGCAGCGTAGGGGAGGGGGGCCAGCCCCAGCATTTT.

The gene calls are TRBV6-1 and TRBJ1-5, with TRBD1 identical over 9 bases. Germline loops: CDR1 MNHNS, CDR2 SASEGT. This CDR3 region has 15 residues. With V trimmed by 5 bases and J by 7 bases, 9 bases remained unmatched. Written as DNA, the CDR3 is TGTGCCAGCAGTCCTAAGGGGACAGGGTACCAGCCCCAGCATTTT. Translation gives CASSPKGTGYQPQHF.

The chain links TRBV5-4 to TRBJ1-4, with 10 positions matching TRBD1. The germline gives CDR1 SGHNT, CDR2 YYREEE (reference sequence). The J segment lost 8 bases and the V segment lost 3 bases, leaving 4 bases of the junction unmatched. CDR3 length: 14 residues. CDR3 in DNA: TGTGCCAGCAGCTCGGGACAGGGGTACGAAAAACTGTTTTTT. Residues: CASSSGQGYEKLFF.

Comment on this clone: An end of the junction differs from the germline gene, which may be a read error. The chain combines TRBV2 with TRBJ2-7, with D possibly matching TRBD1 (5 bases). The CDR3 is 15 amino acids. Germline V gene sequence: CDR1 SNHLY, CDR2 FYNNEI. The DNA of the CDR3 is TGTGCCAGCAGTCCTGAGAGGAAGGGGTCCTACGAGCGGTACTTC. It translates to CASSPERKGSYERYF.

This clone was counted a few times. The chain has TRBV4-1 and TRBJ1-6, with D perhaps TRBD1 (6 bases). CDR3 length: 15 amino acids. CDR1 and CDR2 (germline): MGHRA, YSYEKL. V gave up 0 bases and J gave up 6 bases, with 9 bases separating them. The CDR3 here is CASSQEGAANSPLHF. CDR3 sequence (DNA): TGCGCCAGCAGCCAAGAGGGGGCGGCTAATTCACCCCTCCACTTT.

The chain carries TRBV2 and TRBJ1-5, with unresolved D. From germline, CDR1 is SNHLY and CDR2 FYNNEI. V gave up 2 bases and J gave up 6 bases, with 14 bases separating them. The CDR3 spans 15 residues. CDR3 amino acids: CASSESRVVRQPQHF. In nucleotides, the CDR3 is TGTGCCAGCAGTGAAAGTCGGGTGGTTCGTCAGCCCCAGCATTTT.

The CDR3 bases are TGCGCCAGCAGCTTGTCAGGGATATACAATGAGCAGTTCTTC. Residues: CASSLSGIYNEQFF. The chain is built from TRBV5-1 and TRBJ2-1; the D gene is possibly TRBD1 (5 bases). Trimming stripped 1 base from V and 4 bases from J, with 9 bases between. Germline V lookup: CDR1 SGHRS, CDR2 YFSETQ. CDR3 length: 14 amino acids.

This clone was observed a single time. The CDR3 nucleotides read TGCGCCAGCAGCGAGGCCGGGACTAGAGCCAACGTCCTGACTTTC. As protein: CASSEAGTRANVLTF. This chain links TRBV5-1 with TRBJ2-6; 8 bases fit TRBD2. This CDR3 is 15 amino acids long. CDR1 and CDR2 (germline): SGHRS, YFSETQ. After removal of 4 bases from V and 7 bases from J, the junction contained 7 bases not matched to a gene.

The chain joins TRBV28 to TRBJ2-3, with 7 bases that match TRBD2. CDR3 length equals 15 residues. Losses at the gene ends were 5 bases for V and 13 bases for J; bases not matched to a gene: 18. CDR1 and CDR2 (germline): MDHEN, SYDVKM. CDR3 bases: TGTGCCAGCAGTCCTGGACTCACACAGATACGGGGGGAGTATTTT. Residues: CASSPGLTQIRGEYF.

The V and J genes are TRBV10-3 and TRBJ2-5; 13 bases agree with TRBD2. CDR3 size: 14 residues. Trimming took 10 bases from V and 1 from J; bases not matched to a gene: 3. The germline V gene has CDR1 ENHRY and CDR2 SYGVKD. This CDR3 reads CATRTSGGQETQYF. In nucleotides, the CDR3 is TGTGCCACCCGGACTAGCGGGGGCCAAGAGACCCAGTACTTC.

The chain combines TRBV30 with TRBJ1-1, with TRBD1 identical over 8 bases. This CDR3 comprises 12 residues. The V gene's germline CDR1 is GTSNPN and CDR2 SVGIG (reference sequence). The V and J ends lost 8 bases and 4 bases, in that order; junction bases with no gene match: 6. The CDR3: CAGDRGFTEAFF. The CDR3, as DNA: TGTGCCGGCGACAGGGGTTTCACTGAAGCTTTCTTT.

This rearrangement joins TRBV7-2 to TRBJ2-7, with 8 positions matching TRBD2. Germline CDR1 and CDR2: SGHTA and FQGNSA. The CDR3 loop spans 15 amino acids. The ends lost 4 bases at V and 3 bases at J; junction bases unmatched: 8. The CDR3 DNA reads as TGTGCCAGCAGCTCCCCGGGACTAGGAAGCTACGAGCAGTACTTC. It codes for CASSSPGLGSYEQYF.

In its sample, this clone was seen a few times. In nucleotides, the CDR3 is TGTGCCAGCAGCTTACAGAGACAGAGCTCCTATAATTCACCCCTCCACTTT. Translated: CASSLQRQSSYNSPLHF. V and J are TRBV7-2 and TRBJ1-6; tentatively, D is TRBD1 (5 bases). Germline CDR1 and CDR2: SGHTA and FQGNSA. V was pared by 2 bases and J by 0 bases, with 11 bases between. CDR3 length equals 17 residues.

The CDR3 spells CASSIGGVNTGELFF. The CDR3 bases are TGTGCCAGTAGTATAGGGGGGGTGAACACCGGGGAGCTGTTTTTT. The chain joins TRBV19 to TRBJ2-2; tentatively, D is TRBD2 (6 bases). Between the trimmed V and J ends, which lost 1 base and 1 base, there was a span of 7 bases. CDR1 is LNHDA and CDR2 is SQIVND in the germline V gene (reference sequence). There are 15 residues in the CDR3.

The CDR3 region has the DNA TGTGCCAGCAGTTACAAGGGGGCGACTGAAGCTTTCTTT. It is translated as CASSYKGATEAFF. The rearrangement joins TRBV27 to TRBJ1-1; TRBD1 agrees at 7 bases. The germline V gene has CDR1 MNHEY and CDR2 SMNVEV (reference sequence). CDR3 size: 13 residues. V lost 4 bases and J lost 5; bases outside the gene matches: 4.

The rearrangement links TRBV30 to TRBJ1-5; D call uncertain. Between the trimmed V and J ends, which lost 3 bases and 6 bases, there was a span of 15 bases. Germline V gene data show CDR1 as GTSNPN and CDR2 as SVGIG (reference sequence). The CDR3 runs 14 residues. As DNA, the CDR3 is TGTGCCTGGAGCCCGGGCCAGGAGGGTCAGCCCCAGCATTTT. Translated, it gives CAWSPGQEGQPQHF.

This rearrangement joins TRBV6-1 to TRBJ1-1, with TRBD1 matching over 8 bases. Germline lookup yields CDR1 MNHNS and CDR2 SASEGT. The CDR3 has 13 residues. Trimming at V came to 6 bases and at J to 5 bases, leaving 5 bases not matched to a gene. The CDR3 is CASSVDRGTEAFF. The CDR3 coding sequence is TGTGCCAGCAGCGTAGACAGGGGAACTGAAGCTTTCTTT.

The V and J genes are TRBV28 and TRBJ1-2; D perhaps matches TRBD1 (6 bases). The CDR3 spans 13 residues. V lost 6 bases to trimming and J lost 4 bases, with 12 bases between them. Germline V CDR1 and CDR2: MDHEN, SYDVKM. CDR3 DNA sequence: TGTGCCAGCAGAACCACAGGGCGCTATGGCTACACCTTC. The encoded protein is CASRTTGRYGYTF.

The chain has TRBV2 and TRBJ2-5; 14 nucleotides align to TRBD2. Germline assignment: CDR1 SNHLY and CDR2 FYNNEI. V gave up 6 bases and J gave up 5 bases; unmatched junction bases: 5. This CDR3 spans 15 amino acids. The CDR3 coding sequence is TGTGCCAGCAGAAAGACTAGCGGGGGGGAGGAGACCCAGTACTTC. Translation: CASRKTSGGEETQYF.

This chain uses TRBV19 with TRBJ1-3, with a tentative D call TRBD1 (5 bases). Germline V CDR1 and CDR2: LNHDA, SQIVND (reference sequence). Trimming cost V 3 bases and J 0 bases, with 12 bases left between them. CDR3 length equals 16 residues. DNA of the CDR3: TGTGCCAGTAGTATGGTGGACAAGATCTCTGGAAACACCATATATTTT. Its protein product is CASSMVDKISGNTIYF.

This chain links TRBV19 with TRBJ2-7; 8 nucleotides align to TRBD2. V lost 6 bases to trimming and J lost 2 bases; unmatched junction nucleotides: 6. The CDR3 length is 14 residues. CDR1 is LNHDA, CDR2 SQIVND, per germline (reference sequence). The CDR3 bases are TGTGCCAGTAGCCAGCGGGGGCTCCCCTACGAGCAGTACTTC. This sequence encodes CASSQRGLPYEQYF. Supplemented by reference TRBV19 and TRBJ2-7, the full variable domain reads DGGITQSPKYLFRKEGQNVTLSCEQNLNHDAMYWYRQDPGQGLRLIYYSQIVNDFQKGDIAEGYSVSREKKESFPLTVTSAQKNPTAFYLCASSQRGLPYEQYFGPGTRLTVT.

This chain's CDR3 is CASSALTGGLSQPQHF. CDR3 sequence (DNA): TGTGCCAGTAGTGCGCTGACAGGGGGCCTAAGTCAGCCCCAGCATTTT. The rearrangement links TRBV19 to TRBJ1-5; 10 positions match TRBD1. Germline V gene sequence: CDR1 LNHDA, CDR2 SQIVND (reference sequence). The CDR3 consists of 16 residues. After removal of 5 bases from V and 6 bases from J, the junction contained 10 bases not matched to a gene.

The CDR3 reads CASSHGTEIPYEQYF. As DNA, the CDR3 is TGTGCCAGCAGCCACGGGACAGAAATTCCCTACGAGCAGTACTTC. This chain connects TRBV27 to TRBJ2-7; 7 bases are a match to TRBD1. CDR3 length equals 15 residues. Germline V gene sequence: CDR1 MNHEY, CDR2 SMNVEV (reference sequence). The trim removed 6 bases at V and 2 bases at J, leaving 10 bases unmatched.